This is a list of T cell receptor beta chains from one sample in a study of shared clonotypes between healthy human individuals. Profiling relied on immunoSEQ multiplex PCR, and the TCRdb table lists in-frame clones only, not all of them. Among fewer than 2.5 million clones listed, under 95% were seen once. The sequenced sample consisted of naive CD4+ T cells from PBMCs. The receptors were gathered from a young man in good health. Some clones in this sample may be carry-over from other donors' samples. Each CDR3 is given with its conserved first and last residue. A D gene is named only where the DNA matches it firmly. Size is stated for part of the rows, as once, few or many counts, or as a class when the clone is expanded.

D	length	V	J	size	CDR3	DNA
-	16	TRBV7-3	TRBJ2-2	once	CASSLIAGLDTGELFF	TGTGCCAGCAGCTTAATTGCAGGGTTGGACACCGGGGAGCTGTTTTTT
-	12	TRBV29-1	TRBJ1-3	-	CSVERAGNTIYF	TGCAGCGTTGAGAGGGCTGGAAACACCATATATTTT
-	12	TRBV4-1	TRBJ1-3	-	CASSPGPDTIYF	TGCGCCAGCAGCCCAGGCCCGGACACCATATATTTT
-	16	TRBV30	TRBJ2-2	-	CAWTPARVAGTGELFF	TGTGCCTGGACCCCAGCCAGGGTGGCAGGCACCGGGGAGCTGTTTTTT
TRBD2	14	TRBV2	TRBJ2-7	-	CASTRGLAQDEQYF	TGTGCCAGCACGCGGGGACTAGCACAGGACGAGCAGTACTTC
TRBD1	18	TRBV14	TRBJ2-4	-	CASSQGVWDREAKNIQYF	TGTGCCAGCAGCCAAGGGGTCTGGGACAGAGAAGCCAAAAACATTCAGTACTTC
TRBD1	14	TRBV9	TRBJ1-1	-	CASSPRGQNTEAFF	TGTGCCAGCAGCCCGAGGGGGCAGAACACTGAAGCTTTCTTT
-	11	TRBV30	TRBJ1-1	-	CAWSVPGRAFF	TGTGCCTGGAGTGTTCCCGGGCGGGCTTTCTTT
-	14	TRBV4-3	TRBJ1-2	-	CASSQGGVGNGYTF	TGCGCCAGCAGCCAAGGGGGTGTAGGAAATGGCTACACCTTC
-	13	TRBV30	TRBJ1-5	once	CAWNKKAGQPQHF	TGTGCCTGGAATAAAAAAGCGGGACAGCCCCAGCATTTT
-	15	TRBV25-1	TRBJ2-3	-	CASSEYGRGTDTQYF	TGTGCCAGCAGTGAATACGGCCGTGGGACAGATACGCAGTATTTT
TRBD2	15	TRBV25-1	TRBJ2-7	-	CASSSASGRMAEQYF	TGTGCCAGCAGCTCCGCTAGCGGGAGAATGGCCGAGCAGTACTTC
TRBD2	14	TRBV29-1	TRBJ2-3	-	CSVALAGVTDTQYF	TGCAGCGTTGCTCTAGCGGGAGTAACAGATACGCAGTATTTT
-	11	TRBV2	TRBJ2-5	-	CASSPTGTQYF	TGTGCCAGCAGTCCAACCGGGACCCAGTACTTC
-	17	TRBV5-5	TRBJ1-4	-	CASSYEGGLSTNEKLFF	TGTGCCAGCAGCTATGAGGGGGGACTTTCAACTAATGAAAAACTGTTTTTT
TRBD1	15	TRBV10-3	TRBJ1-1	few	CAISLRQGQNTEAFF	TGTGCCATCAGCCTTCGACAGGGCCAGAACACTGAAGCTTTCTTT
TRBD2	15	TRBV7-2	TRBJ2-7	-	CASSEDLAGANEQYF	TGTGCCAGCAGCGAGGATCTAGCGGGAGCGAACGAGCAGTACTTC
TRBD2	16	TRBV28	TRBJ2-2	few	CASSPYSGRATGELFF	TGTGCCAGCAGTCCCTATAGCGGGAGGGCCACCGGGGAGCTGTTTTTT
-	15	TRBV9	TRBJ2-5	once	CASSASQGRQETQYF	TGTGCCAGCAGCGCGTCACAAGGCCGCCAAGAGACCCAGTACTTC
-	16	TRBV14	TRBJ2-7	-	CASSHGPPQHSYEQYF	TGTGCCAGCAGCCATGGTCCACCTCAACACTCCTACGAGCAGTACTTC
TRBD1	16	TRBV5-1	TRBJ2-7	-	CASSSKGTGGPYEQYF	TGCGCCAGCAGCTCTAAGGGGACAGGGGGCCCCTACGAGCAGTACTTC
-	13	TRBV5-1	TRBJ1-1	few	CASSFERETEAFF	TGCGCCAGCAGCTTCGAGAGGGAGACTGAAGCTTTCTTT
TRBD1	14	TRBV27	TRBJ2-7	-	CASSLSGQGSKQYF	TGTGCCAGCAGTTTATCGGGACAGGGTTCAAAGCAGTACTTC
-	13	TRBV28	TRBJ1-2	-	CASSLGSLWGYTF	TGTGCCAGCAGTTTAGGCAGCTTATGGGGCTACACCTTC
-	16	TRBV4-2	TRBJ1-3	-	CASSRDRPGTGNTIYF	TGTGCCAGCAGCCGCGACCGTCCGGGGACTGGAAACACCATATATTTT
TRBD2	12	TRBV30	TRBJ2-1	-	CAWSVGGVQLFF	TGTGCCTGGAGTGTCGGGGGGGTCCAGCTGTTCTTC
-	18	TRBV28	TRBJ2-2	-	CASSSETYWGSNTGELFF	TGTGCCAGCAGTTCCGAAACGTACTGGGGTTCGAACACCGGGGAGCTGTTTTTT
-	14	TRBV1	TRBJ2-7	-	CTRQGGRGTYEQYF	TGCACCAGACAAGGCGGGAGAGGGACCTACGAGCAGTACTTC
TRBD2	14	TRBV7-2	TRBJ2-3	-	CASSHGTSGATQYF	TGTGCCAGCAGCCATGGGACTAGCGGGGCTACGCAGTATTTT
-	13	TRBV27	TRBJ2-2	-	CASSPTNRGELFF	TGTGCCAGCAGTCCAACTAATCGGGGGGAGCTGTTTTTT
-	12	TRBV7-8	TRBJ2-1	few	CASSLFRTDLFF	TGTGCCAGCAGCTTATTTCGGACGGATCTGTTCTTC
TRBD1	13	TRBV7-9	TRBJ2-7	-	CASSWDRGYEQYF	TGTGCCAGCAGCTGGGACAGGGGGTACGAGCAGTACTTC
-	15	TRBV5-4	TRBJ2-1	-	CASSLVAGAYNEQFF	TGTGCCAGCAGCTTGGTGGCTGGAGCCTACAATGAGCAGTTCTTC
TRBD2	15	TRBV7-8	TRBJ2-3	-	CASSLGTSGTDTQYF	TGTGCCAGCAGCTTAGGGACTAGCGGCACAGATACGCAGTATTTT
-	14	TRBV28	TRBJ1-3	-	CASSLKGAGNTIYF	TGTGCCAGCAGTTTAAAGGGGGCTGGAAACACCATATATTTT
TRBD1	14	TRBV11-2	TRBJ2-5	-	CASRVGQGIETQYF	TGTGCCAGCAGGGTGGGACAGGGGATCGAGACCCAGTACTTC
-	13	TRBV27	TRBJ2-1	-	CASSLAAGYKQFF	TGTGCCAGCAGTTTAGCGGCTGGGTATAAGCAGTTCTTC
-	14	TRBV7-9	TRBJ2-7	-	CASSLRASSYEQYF	TGTGCCAGCAGCTTACGGGCGAGCTCCTACGAGCAGTACTTC
-	14	TRBV6-5	TRBJ1-1	once	CASSYSGRARGAFF	TGTGCCAGCAGTTACTCAGGACGCGCCAGGGGAGCTTTCTTT
-	15	TRBV5-6	TRBJ1-2	-	CASSLNSLRDYGYTF	TGTGCCAGCAGCTTGAACAGCCTCCGTGACTATGGCTACACCTTC
TRBD2	18	TRBV11-3	TRBJ2-1	once	CASSLSWVERGDYNEQFF	TGTGCCAGCAGCTTAAGTTGGGTGGAGCGGGGGGATTACAATGAGCAGTTCTTC
-	17	TRBV27	TRBJ1-4	-	CASSFGQPARRYEKLFF	TGTGCCAGCAGTTTTGGACAGCCCGCCAGGCGGTATGAAAAACTGTTTTTT
-	17	TRBV14	TRBJ1-2	-	CASSSRARGLGPFGYTF	TGTGCCAGCAGCTCCCGGGCTCGGGGGCTGGGCCCGTTTGGCTACACCTTC
TRBD2	15	TRBV7-2	TRBJ2-1	-	CASSAGREQYNEQFF	TGTGCCAGCAGCGCTGGGCGGGAGCAGTACAATGAGCAGTTCTTC
-	15	TRBV29-1	TRBJ2-2	-	CSTYKGGGNTGELFF	TGCAGCACTTATAAGGGAGGGGGCAACACCGGGGAGCTGTTTTTT
-	12	TRBV2	TRBJ2-5	-	CASSVREETQYF	TGTGCCAGCAGTGTCAGGGAAGAGACCCAGTACTTC
-	17	TRBV4-1	TRBJ2-6	-	CASSLFIQSSGANVLTF	TGCGCCAGCAGCCTTTTTATCCAGAGCTCTGGGGCCAACGTCCTGACTTTC
-	15	TRBV5-1	TRBJ2-1	-	CASSLAASSYNEQFF	TGCGCCAGCAGCTTGGCAGCAAGCTCCTACAATGAGCAGTTCTTC
TRBD1	16	TRBV19	TRBJ1-2	-	CASSPGTAQRKYGYTF	TGTGCCAGTAGTCCAGGGACAGCCCAAAGAAAATATGGCTACACCTTC
TRBD1	14	TRBV19	TRBJ1-5	-	CASRKTGDGQPQHF	TGTGCCAGTAGGAAGACAGGGGACGGTCAGCCCCAGCATTTT
-	15	TRBV13	TRBJ1-1	-	CASSTPTVLGTEAFF	TGTGCCAGCAGCACACCGACTGTGCTGGGCACTGAAGCTTTCTTT
TRBD1	13	TRBV28	TRBJ2-7	-	CASVGTGFYEQYF	TGTGCCAGCGTCGGGACAGGGTTTTACGAGCAGTACTTC
TRBD1	17	TRBV7-2	TRBJ2-5	-	CASSLRGTGRAQETQYF	TGTGCCAGCAGCCTAAGGGGGACAGGGAGGGCCCAAGAGACCCAGTACTTC
-	14	TRBV5-1	TRBJ2-4	-	CASSLTGVQNIQYF	TGCGCCAGCAGTTTGACGGGGGTCCAAAACATTCAGTACTTC
-	14	TRBV28	TRBJ2-6	-	CASTFNSGANVLTF	TGTGCCAGCACCTTCAACTCTGGGGCCAACGTCCTGACTTTC
-	15	TRBV4-3	TRBJ1-2	once	CASSQEPATHYGYTF	TGCGCCAGCAGCCAAGAACCCGCGACACACTATGGCTACACCTTC
TRBD2	18	TRBV7-2	TRBJ2-7	-	CASSLIPRTGTRLYEQYF	TGTGCCAGCAGCTTAATACCCAGAACCGGGACTAGACTCTACGAGCAGTACTTC
-	14	TRBV7-9	TRBJ2-7	-	CASSLASSPYEQYF	TGTGCCAGCAGCTTAGCTAGTTCCCCTTACGAGCAGTACTTC
TRBD2	13	TRBV7-9	TRBJ2-5	once	CAGGLAGVETQYF	TGTGCCGGGGGACTAGCGGGAGTAGAGACCCAGTACTTC